This TCR beta chain derives from a study of Graves' ophthalmopathy and Graves' hyperthyroidism. RNA transcripts served as template for amplifying TCR beta CDR3 sequences. First-round RT-PCR relied on HTBI primers, and a second-round multiplex PCR came next. TCRdb ran MiXCR on the multiplex PCR reads and lists one entry per CDR3 protein. This sample carries more than 300,000 distinct CDR3 sequences, 15% of them seen once, and the ten largest clones take roughly 7%. The germline V gene has CDR1 SGDLS and CDR2 YYNGEE. The CDR3 contains 17 residues. With 0 bases clipped from V and 2 bases from J, the junction kept 7 bases outside the gene matches. As diagnostic evidence, clinical symptoms, serum thyroxine, TRAb, thyroid ultrasound and orbital computed tomography were relied upon. The table lists this clonotype with many counts.

This chain joins TRBV9 and TRBJ1-5; TRBD1 aligns across 8 bases. This receptor was obtained from a woman younger than 30 with stable Graves' hyperthyroidism. Sequencing input: peripheral blood. CDR3 sequence reads: CASSVDPGQVGNQPQHF. The CDR3 DNA follows: TGTGCCAGCAGCGTAGACCCGGGACAGGTGGGCAATCAGCCCCAGCATTTT.